This T cell receptor (beta chain) originates from a study of blood T cell repertoires in COVID-19. Clones were read by immunoSEQ multiplex PCR, and TCRdb kept only the in-frame ones, dropping some. Altogether about 330,000 clones are present, roughly 90% being singletons, with the ten largest covering about a fifth. Germline V lookup: CDR1 KGHSH, CDR2 LQKENI. The CDR3 covers 14 residues. The V end lost 2 bases, the J end lost 2 bases, and 10 bases lay between the germline ends. The chain has TRBV18 and TRBJ2-7; D possibly corresponds to TRBD1 (5 bases). The sample comprised PBMCs or T cells enriched from blood (not recorded which). The receptor was derived from a woman in her 30s who had recovered from COVID-19. The CDR3 coding sequence is TGTGCCAGCTCACCATCCGACAGACCCTACGAGCAGTACTTC. It is translated as CASSPSDRPYEQYF. Based on the CDR3 plus reference TRBV18 and TRBJ2-7, the full variable domain is NAGVMQNPRHLVRRRGQEARLRCSPMKGHSHVYWYRQLPEEGLKFMVYLQKENIIDESGMPKERFSAEFPKEGPSILRIQQVVRGDSAAYFCASSPSDRPYEQYFGPGTRLTVT.